This record concerns one T cell receptor (beta chain) sequence. What it binds is unknown. The germline V gene has CDR1 SGHNT and CDR2 YENEEA. V was clipped by 4 bases and J by 1 base; unmatched bases: 3. The CDR3 spans 16 residues. The entry originates in a study of cytomegalovirus exposure and HLA in healthy donors. About the study: Later, an analysis reported that the 130 or so validation repertoires had used the same platform as the roughly 700 first-cohort repertoires. Study-level points and caveats: It was found in a later analysis that first-cohort TCR clusters tended to co-occur in the 100 to 150 validation repertoires. The study flagged some 180 TCR beta chains as cytomegalovirus-associated.

Here immunoSEQ multiplex PCR was the method, and the copy in TCRdb shows in-frame clones only, minus some. The sample has 200,000 to 250,000 clones; 83% are singletons. This rearrangement joins TRBV11-3 to TRBJ2-3, with TRBD2 identical over 12 bases. The TCR comes from a woman aged 18-29 years in good health and CMV-seronegative. Sequencing used PBMCs. CDR3 amino acids: CASSSRLAGGTDTQYF. DNA of the CDR3: TGTGCCAGCAGCTCTCGACTAGCGGGGGGCACAGATACGCAGTATTTT.